Following are 15 T cell receptor beta chains from one sample sequenced in a study of T cell repertoires in cytomegalovirus infection. No cognate antigen is known for these TCRs. TCRdb analysed the reads with MiXCR anew, one entry per CDR3 protein. The sample shows approximately 70,000 distinct CDR3 sequences, about 22% of them seen only once. Sample: PBMCs, sequenced either directly or after in vitro stimulation (not recorded which). These receptors were collected from a human donor in good health (CMV status not recorded). Some clones in this sample may be carry-over from other donors' samples.

The chain links TRBV7-2 to TRBJ1-2; 9 bases align to TRBD1. The CDR3 covers 13 residues. Germline V gene sequence: CDR1 SGHTA, CDR2 FQGNSA. After removal of 7 bases from V and 3 bases from J, the junction contained 3 bases not matched to a gene. The CDR3 DNA sequence: TGTGCCAGCAACAGGGACAGGGACTATGGCTACACCTTC. Its protein is CASNRDRDYGYTF.

V is TRBV7-9 and J is TRBJ2-3; D gene ambiguous. With 5 bases removed from V and 4 bases from J, the gap between germline ends came to 10 bases. CDR3 size: 13 residues. The germline V gene encodes CDR1 SEHNR and CDR2 FQNEAQ (reference sequence). CDR3 nucleotides: TGTGCCAGCAGCGCCATCCTCGCAGATACGCAGTATTTT. Its translation is CASSAILADTQYF.

The chain joins TRBV29-1 to TRBJ2-7, with D perhaps matching TRBD1 or TRBD2 (5 bases each). Trimming pared 5 bases from V and 7 bases from J, leaving 21 bases between. Per germline, CDR1 SQVTM and CDR2 ANQGSEA. This CDR3 is 14 amino acids long. The CDR3 is CSVKSGTTHSEQYF. Here the CDR3 DNA reads TGCAGCGTTAAATCCGGGACCACCCACTCAGAGCAGTACTTC.

This clonotype was seen a few times. The chain uses TRBV7-6 and TRBJ2-3; 10 nucleotides line up with TRBD1. V lost 6 bases to trimming and J lost 4 bases; unmatched junction nucleotides: 10. Germline values: CDR1 SGHVS, CDR2 FNYEAQ. This CDR3 is 16 amino acids long. The CDR3 here is CASRYPGQGYPDTQYF. The DNA for the CDR3 is TGTGCCAGCAGATACCCGGGACAGGGGTACCCAGATACGCAGTATTTT.

This clonotype was seen more than once but under ten times. This chain uses TRBV7-9 with TRBJ2-7; D not resolved. This CDR3 has 12 amino acids. With 1 base removed from V and 1 base from J, the gap between germline ends came to 2 bases. Germline CDR1 reads SEHNR; CDR2 reads FQNEAQ (reference sequence). The DNA for the CDR3 is TGTGCCAGCAGCTTAGAGTCCTACGAGCAGTACGTC. Residues: CASSLESYEQYV.

As for this clonotype: A clone one base away is much larger, so this may be a read error. This sequence joins TRBV7-2 and TRBJ2-3; D is perhaps TRBD2 (5 bases). The CDR3 covers 14 residues. CDR1 and CDR2 (germline): SGHTA, FQGNSA. The V and J ends lost 4 bases and 5 bases respectively, with 13 bases between them. DNA of the CDR3: TGTGCCAGCAGCTCCTTGGACTTCATAGATACGCAGTATTTT. Translating gives CASSSLDFIDTQYF.

In this sample, this clonotype turned up many times. The V call is TRBV20-1, the J call TRBJ2-1; 11 nucleotides align to TRBD2. The CDR3 length is 15 residues. Germline V gene lookup returns CDR1 DFQATT and CDR2 SNEGSKA (reference sequence). V was pared by 5 bases and J by 3 bases, with 6 bases of the junction left unmatched. The CDR3 loop reads CSARRLAGSYNEQFF. DNA for the CDR3: TGCAGTGCTCGCCGACTAGCGGGAAGCTACAATGAGCAGTTCTTC.

The table lists this clonotype with a few counts. The rearrangement uses TRBV28 and TRBJ2-1; D remains ambiguous. Trimming left V 6 bases short and J 2 bases short, with 17 bases between. The CDR3 contains 16 residues. CDR1 is MDHEN and CDR2 is SYDVKM in the germline V gene. CDR3 DNA: TGTGCCAGCAGGACCAGGTGGGCCCAGGCCTACAATGAGCAGTTCTTC. Its translation is CASRTRWAQAYNEQFF. The entire variable domain, with the rest obtained from reference TRBV28 and TRBJ2-1, is as follows: DVKVTQSSRYLVKRTGEKVFLECVQDMDHENMFWYRQDPGLGLRLIYFSYDVKMKEKGDIPEGYSVSREKKERFSLILESASTNQTSMYLCASRTRWAQAYNEQFFGPGTRLTVL.

This clonotype was counted ten times or more. V gene TRBV7-3 combines with J gene TRBJ1-1, with 10 bases fitting TRBD1. J gave up 5 bases and V 1 base, and 1 base lay outside the gene matches. This CDR3 contains 14 residues. Germline CDR1 SGHTA, CDR2 FQGTGA. Written as DNA, the CDR3 is TGTGCCAGCAGCTTAAGGGACAGGGGTACTGAAGCTTTCTTT. Its protein is CASSLRDRGTEAFF.

This clonotype appeared a few times. One end of the junction does not line up with germline, which may come from a read error. The chain has TRBV5-3 and TRBJ2-2, with 7 nucleotides matching TRBD2. TRBV5-3 is treated as an ORF (open reading frame) with a function not yet certain. The CDR3 spans 15 residues. Written as DNA, the CDR3 is TGTGCCAGCAGCTTGGGAGGGGTCCCCACCGGGGAGCTGTTTTTT. Its translation: CASSLGGVPTGELFF.

This clonotype was detected many times. The CDR3 bases are TGTGCCAGCAGCTTCCCGGCGGCTAGTTTTTGGGAGCAGTACTTC. Translation gives CASSFPAASFWEQYF. The chain combines TRBV7-2 with TRBJ2-7; D is uncertain. Germline assignment: CDR1 SGHTA and CDR2 FQGNSA. This CDR3 region has 15 residues. V was trimmed by 3 bases and J by 7 bases, leaving 19 bases between them. Full variable domain (outside the CDR3, taken from reference TRBV7-2 and TRBJ2-7): GAGVSQSPSNKVTEKGKDVELRCDPISGHTALYWYRQSLGQGLEFLIYFQGNSAPDKSGLPSDRFSAERTGGSVSTLTIQRTQQEDSAVYLCASSFPAASFWEQYFGPGTRLTVT.

Ten or more counts support this clonotype. V usage is TRBV12-3 or TRBV12-4 and J usage is TRBJ1-1; D is possibly TRBD1 (6 bases). The CDR3 is made up of 14 amino acids. Trimming cost V 1 base and J 0 bases, with 6 bases left between them. The CDR3 here is CASSLGQVNTEAFF. In DNA, the CDR3 is TGTGCCAGCAGTTTAGGACAGGTGAACACTGAAGCTTTCTTT.

This clonotype came up a few times. This sequence joins TRBV4-3 and TRBJ1-2, with no clear D. The germline V gene encodes CDR1 LGHNA and CDR2 YSLEER. The CDR3 sequence is 14 residues long. Trimming cost V 0 bases and J 8 bases, with 13 bases left between them. Here the CDR3 reads CASSQDANSNGYTF. In nucleotides, the CDR3 is TGCGCCAGCAGCCAAGATGCGAATTCGAACGGCTACACCTTC.

The rearrangement uses TRBV7-9 and TRBJ1-1; 8 nucleotides agree with TRBD1. The CDR3 has 14 amino acids. The germline V gene encodes CDR1 SEHNR and CDR2 FQNEAQ (reference sequence). Germline trimming cut 5 bases from V and 6 bases from J; bases unmatched to any gene: 8. Here the CDR3 DNA reads TGTGCCAGCAGCAGAACAGGGGGTAAACCTGAAGCTTTCTTT. Translation: CASSRTGGKPEAFF.

This clonotype was observed at least ten times. The V and J genes are TRBV7-2 and TRBJ2-7, with 7 bases that match TRBD2. Germline trimming cut 6 bases from V and 0 bases from J; bases unmatched to any gene: 5. The CDR3 runs to 14 residues. Germline loops: CDR1 SGHTA, CDR2 FQGNSA. The DNA of the CDR3 is TGTGCCAGCAGGGTCGGCGGGAGCTCCTACGAGCAGTACTTC. Its translation: CASRVGGSSYEQYF.